This TCR beta chain was captured in a study of cytomegalovirus exposure and HLA in healthy donors. General study points: Prior analysis indicated that the majority of TCR beta V segments exhibited productivity approximately 87% or approximately 30% of the time. CMV serostatus was the only immune exposure information that was available.

The CDR3 is 12 residues long. CDR1 and CDR2 from the germline V gene are MNHEY and SVGAGI. Trimming cost V 6 bases and J 4 bases; bases outside gene matches: 2. This PCR relied on a set of 60 Vbeta primers and 13 Jbeta primers. Study processing details: Counted up in a later analysis, unique TCR beta chains came to 60 million to 95 million, with around 10 million shared. The table came from immunoSEQ multiplex PCR; TCRdb's copy has only in-frame clones and leaves some out. Clone size and V and J calls were adopted from that table, with D and trimming inferred from the DNA. The clone table shows about 67,000 clones, with the ten largest holding approximately 5.3%. To note about this clone: Its specificity is not known.

The chain employs TRBV6-5 and TRBJ1-2; TRBD1 matches at 7 bases. The clonotype was recovered from a man younger than 45 in good health and CMV-seropositive. Sequencing used PBMCs. The CDR3 spells CASRGQFYGYTF. CDR3 sequence (DNA): TGTGCCAGCAGGGGACAGTTCTATGGCTACACCTTC.